Sequencing of this T cell receptor (beta chain) was carried out in a study of T cell responses to AZD1222 COVID-19 vaccine. Whole-study results and caveats: A reported finding is that nearly half of spike-specific TCRs target unmutated variant regions. Spike was spanned by vaccine-associated CD4 TCRs, which were dominant at 160-218 and 743-854.

Notes on this clone: What it binds is unknown.

V was trimmed by 0 bases and J by 0 bases, leaving 8 bases between them. This CDR3 spans 15 amino acids. Germline V CDR1 and CDR2: KGHSH, LQKENI. The data were produced by immunoSEQ multiplex PCR, yet TCRdb's version contains in-frame clones alone and is incomplete. This repertoire shows roughly 99,000 clones, approximately 89% found once; its top ten account for about 8.3%. This sequence joins TRBV18 and TRBJ1-2, with D perhaps TRBD1 (5 bases). Sample: peripheral blood, taken 28 days after the second AZD1222 dose. This sequence originates from an adult who received the AZD1222 COVID-19 vaccine. DNA of the CDR3: TGTGCCAGCTCACCACCGGGGGAGACTAACTATGGCTACACCTTC. Amino acids: CASSPPGETNYGYTF. The complete variable domain, with remaining parts taken from reference TRBV18 and TRBJ1-2, reads NAGVMQNPRHLVRRRGQEARLRCSPMKGHSHVYWYRQLPEEGLKFMVYLQKENIIDESGMPKERFSAEFPKEGPSILRIQQVVRGDSAAYFCASSPPGETNYGYTFGSGTRLTVV.